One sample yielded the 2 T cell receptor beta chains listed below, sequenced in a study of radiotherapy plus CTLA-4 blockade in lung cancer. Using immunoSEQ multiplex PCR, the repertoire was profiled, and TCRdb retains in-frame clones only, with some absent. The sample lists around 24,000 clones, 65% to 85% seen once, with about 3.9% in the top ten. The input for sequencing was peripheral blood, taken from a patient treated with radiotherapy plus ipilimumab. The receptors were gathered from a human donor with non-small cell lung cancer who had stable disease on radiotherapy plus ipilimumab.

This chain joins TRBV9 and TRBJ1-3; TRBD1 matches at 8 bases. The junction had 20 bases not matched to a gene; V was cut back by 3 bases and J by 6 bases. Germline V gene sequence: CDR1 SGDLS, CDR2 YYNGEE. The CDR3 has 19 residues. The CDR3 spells CASSAPLTGVSAAENTIYF. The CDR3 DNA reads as TGTGCCAGCAGCGCTCCCTTGACAGGGGTTAGTGCAGCGGAAAACACCATATATTTT.

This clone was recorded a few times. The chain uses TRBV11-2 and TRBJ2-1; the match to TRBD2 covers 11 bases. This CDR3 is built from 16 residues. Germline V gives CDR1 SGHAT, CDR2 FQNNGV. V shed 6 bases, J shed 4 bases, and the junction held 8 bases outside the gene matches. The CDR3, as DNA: TGTGCCAGCAGGTCCGCTACTAGCGGGAGATACAATGAGCAGTTCTTC. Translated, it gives CASRSATSGRYNEQFF.